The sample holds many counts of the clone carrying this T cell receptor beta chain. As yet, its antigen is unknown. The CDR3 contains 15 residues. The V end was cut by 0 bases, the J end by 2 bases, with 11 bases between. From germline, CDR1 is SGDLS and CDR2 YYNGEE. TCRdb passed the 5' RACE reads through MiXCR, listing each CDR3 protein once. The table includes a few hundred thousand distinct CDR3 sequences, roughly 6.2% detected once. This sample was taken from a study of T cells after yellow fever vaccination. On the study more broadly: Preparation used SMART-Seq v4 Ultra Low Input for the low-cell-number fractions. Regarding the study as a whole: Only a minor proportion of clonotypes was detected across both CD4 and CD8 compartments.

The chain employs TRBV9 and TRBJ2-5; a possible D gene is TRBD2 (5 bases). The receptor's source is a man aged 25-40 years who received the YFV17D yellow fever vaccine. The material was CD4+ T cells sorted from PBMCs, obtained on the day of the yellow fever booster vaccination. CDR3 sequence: CASSVAPSGQETQYF. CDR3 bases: TGTGCCAGCAGCGTAGCCCCCAGCGGACAAGAGACCCAGTACTTC.